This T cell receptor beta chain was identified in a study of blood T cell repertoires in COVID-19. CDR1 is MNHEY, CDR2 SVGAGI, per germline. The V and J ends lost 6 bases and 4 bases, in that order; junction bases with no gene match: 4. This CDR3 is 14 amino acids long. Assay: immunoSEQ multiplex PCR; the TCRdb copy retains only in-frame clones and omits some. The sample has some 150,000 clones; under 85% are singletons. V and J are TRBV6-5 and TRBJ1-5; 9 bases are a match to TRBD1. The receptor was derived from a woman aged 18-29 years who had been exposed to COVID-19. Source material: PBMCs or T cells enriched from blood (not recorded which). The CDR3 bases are TGTGCCAGCAGAGAGACAGGGGGGAATCAGCCCCAGCATTTT. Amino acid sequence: CASRETGGNQPQHF.